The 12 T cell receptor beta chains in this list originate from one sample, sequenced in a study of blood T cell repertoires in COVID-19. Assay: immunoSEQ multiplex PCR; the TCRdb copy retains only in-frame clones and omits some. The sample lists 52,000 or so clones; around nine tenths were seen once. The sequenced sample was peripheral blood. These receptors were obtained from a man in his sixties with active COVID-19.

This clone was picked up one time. The CDR3 spells CASGSPVGELFF. CDR3 bases: TGTGCCAGTGGCTCTCCAGTCGGGGAGCTGTTTTTT. V usage is TRBV9 and J usage is TRBJ2-2; unclear D gene. The CDR3 consists of 12 residues. V lost 8 bases, J lost 7 bases, and 12 bases lay in between. CDR1 and CDR2 (germline): SGDLS, YYNGEE.

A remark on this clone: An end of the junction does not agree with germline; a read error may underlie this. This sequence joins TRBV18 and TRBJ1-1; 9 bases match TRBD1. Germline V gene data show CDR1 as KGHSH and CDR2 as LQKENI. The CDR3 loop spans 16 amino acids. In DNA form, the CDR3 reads TGTGCCAGCTCGCCACGAAGTTCGGGACAGGGTAATGAAGCTTTCTTT. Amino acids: CASSPRSSGQGNEAFF. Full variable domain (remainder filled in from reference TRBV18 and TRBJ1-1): NAGVMQNPRHLVRRRGQEARLRCSPMKGHSHVYWYRQLPEEGLKFMVYLQKENIIDESGMPKERFSAEFPKEGPSILRIQQVVRGDSAAYFCASSPRSSGQGNEAFFGQGTRLTVV.

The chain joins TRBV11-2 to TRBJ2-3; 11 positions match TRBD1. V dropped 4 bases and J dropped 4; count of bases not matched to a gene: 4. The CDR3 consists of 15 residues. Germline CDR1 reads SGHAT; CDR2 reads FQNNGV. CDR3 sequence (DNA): TGTGCCAGCAGCTCCCGGGACAGGGGGTCAGATACGCAGTATTTT. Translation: CASSSRDRGSDTQYF.

The CDR3 sequence is CASRRFYEQYF. CDR3 coding DNA: TGCGCCAGCAGGAGGTTCTACGAGCAGTACTTC. This chain connects TRBV10-2 to TRBJ2-7; no firm D call. CDR3 length: 11 amino acids. The germline gives CDR1 WSHSY, CDR2 SAAADI. Deletions cut 6 bases from V and 3 bases from J, with 6 bases between.

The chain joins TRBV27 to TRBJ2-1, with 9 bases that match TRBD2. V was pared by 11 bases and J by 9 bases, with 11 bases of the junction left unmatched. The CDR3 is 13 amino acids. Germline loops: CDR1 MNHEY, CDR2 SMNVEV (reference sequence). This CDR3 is CACRRSGRGEQFF. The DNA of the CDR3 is TGTGCCTGCCGACGTAGCGGGAGAGGTGAGCAGTTCTTC.

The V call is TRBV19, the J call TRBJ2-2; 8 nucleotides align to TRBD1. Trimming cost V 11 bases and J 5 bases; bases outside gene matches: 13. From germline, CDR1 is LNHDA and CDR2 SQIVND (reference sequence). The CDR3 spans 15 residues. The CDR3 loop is CASRTQGAYTGELFF. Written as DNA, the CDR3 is TGTGCCTCCCGCACCCAGGGGGCATATACCGGGGAGCTGTTTTTT.

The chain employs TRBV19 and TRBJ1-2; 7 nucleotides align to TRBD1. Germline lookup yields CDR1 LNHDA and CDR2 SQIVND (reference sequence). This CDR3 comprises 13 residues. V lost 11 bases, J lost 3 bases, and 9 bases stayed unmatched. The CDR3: CAVRGGGDYGYTF. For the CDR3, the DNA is TGTGCCGTCAGAGGAGGGGGCGACTATGGCTACACCTTC.

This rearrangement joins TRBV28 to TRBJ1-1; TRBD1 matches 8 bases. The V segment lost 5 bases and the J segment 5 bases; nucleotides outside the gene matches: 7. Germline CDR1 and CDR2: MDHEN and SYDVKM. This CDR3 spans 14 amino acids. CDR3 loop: CASSRGQGRTEAFF. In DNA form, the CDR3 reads TGTGCCAGCAGTCGCGGACAGGGAAGGACTGAAGCTTTCTTT.

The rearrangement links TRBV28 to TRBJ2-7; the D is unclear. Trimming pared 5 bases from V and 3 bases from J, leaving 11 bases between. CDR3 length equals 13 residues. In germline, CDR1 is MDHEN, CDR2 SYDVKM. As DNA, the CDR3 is TGTGCCAGCAGTCTCGCTAGTGGCTACGAGCAGTACTTC. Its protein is CASSLASGYEQYF.

The CDR3 protein is CASSRGLDGNTIYF. For the CDR3, the DNA is TGCGCCAGCAGTAGGGGGCTTGATGGAAACACCATATATTTT. This chain joins TRBV10-2 and TRBJ1-3, with 7 bases fitting TRBD1. Losses at the gene ends were 5 bases for V and 3 bases for J; bases not matched to a gene: 4. This CDR3 spans 14 amino acids. Germline V CDR1 and CDR2: WSHSY, SAAADI.

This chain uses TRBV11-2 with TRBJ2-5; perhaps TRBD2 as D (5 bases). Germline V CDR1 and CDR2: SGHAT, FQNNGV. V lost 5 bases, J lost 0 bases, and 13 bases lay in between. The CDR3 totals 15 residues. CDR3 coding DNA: TGTGCCAGCAGCCCACTCACTAGTTACCAAGAGACCCAGTACTTC. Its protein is CASSPLTSYQETQYF.

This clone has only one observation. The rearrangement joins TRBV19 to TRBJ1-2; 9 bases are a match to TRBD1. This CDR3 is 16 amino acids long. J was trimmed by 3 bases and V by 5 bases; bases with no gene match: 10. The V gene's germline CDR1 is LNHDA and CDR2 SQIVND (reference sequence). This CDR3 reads CASSPQGAQGDYGYTF. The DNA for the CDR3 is TGTGCCAGTAGTCCACAGGGGGCGCAAGGAGACTATGGCTACACCTTC.